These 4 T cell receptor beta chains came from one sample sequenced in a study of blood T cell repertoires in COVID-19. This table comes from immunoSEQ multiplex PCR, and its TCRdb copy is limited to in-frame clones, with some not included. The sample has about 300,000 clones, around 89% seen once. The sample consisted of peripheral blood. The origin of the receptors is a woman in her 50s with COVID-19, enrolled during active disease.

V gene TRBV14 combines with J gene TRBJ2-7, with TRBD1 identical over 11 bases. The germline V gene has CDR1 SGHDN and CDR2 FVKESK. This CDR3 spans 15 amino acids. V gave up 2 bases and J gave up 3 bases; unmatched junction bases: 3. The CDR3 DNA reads TGTGCCAGCAGCCAATGGGACAGGGGGGGCTACGAGCAGTACTTC. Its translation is CASSQWDRGGYEQYF. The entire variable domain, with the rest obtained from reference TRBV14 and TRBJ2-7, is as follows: EAGVTQFPSHSVIEKGQTVTLRCDPISGHDNLYWYRRVMGKEIKFLLHFVKESKQDESGMPNNRFLAERTGGTYSTLKVQPAELEDSGVYFCASSQWDRGGYEQYFGPGTRLTVT.

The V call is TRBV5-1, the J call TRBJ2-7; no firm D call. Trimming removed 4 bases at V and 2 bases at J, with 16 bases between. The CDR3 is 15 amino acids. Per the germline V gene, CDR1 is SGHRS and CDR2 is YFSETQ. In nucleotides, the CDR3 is TGCGCCAGCAGCCCTAATTTTGGTTTACCCTACGAGCAGTACTTC. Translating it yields CASSPNFGLPYEQYF. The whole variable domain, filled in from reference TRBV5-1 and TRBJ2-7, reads KAGVTQTPRYLIKTRGQQVTLSCSPISGHRSVSWYQQTPGQGLQFLFEYFSETQRNKGNFPGRFSGRQFSNSRSEMNVSTLELGDSALYLCASSPNFGLPYEQYFGPGTRLTVT.

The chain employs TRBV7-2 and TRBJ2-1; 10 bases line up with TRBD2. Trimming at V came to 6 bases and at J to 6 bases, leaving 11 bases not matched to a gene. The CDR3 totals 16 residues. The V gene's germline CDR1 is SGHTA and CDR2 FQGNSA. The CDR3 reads CASSFSGSGRGNEQFF. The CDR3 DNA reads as TGTGCCAGCAGTTTCTCGGGGAGCGGGAGGGGCAATGAGCAGTTCTTC.

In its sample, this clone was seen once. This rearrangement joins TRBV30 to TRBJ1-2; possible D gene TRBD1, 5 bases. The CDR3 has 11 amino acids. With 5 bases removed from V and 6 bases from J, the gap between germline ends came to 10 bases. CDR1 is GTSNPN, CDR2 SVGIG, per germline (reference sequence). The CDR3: CAWGRADGYTF. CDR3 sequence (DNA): TGTGCCTGGGGCAGGGCTGATGGCTACACCTTC.